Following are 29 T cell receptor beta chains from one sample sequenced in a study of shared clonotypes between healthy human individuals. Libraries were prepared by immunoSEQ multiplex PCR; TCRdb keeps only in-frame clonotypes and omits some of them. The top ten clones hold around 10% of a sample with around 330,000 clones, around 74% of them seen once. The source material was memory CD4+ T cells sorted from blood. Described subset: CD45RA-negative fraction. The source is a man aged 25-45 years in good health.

The CDR3 loop reads CASSFWGANEKLFF. Here the CDR3 DNA reads TGTGCCAGCAGCTTTTGGGGGGCTAATGAAAAACTGTTTTTT. The genes are TRBV7-9 and TRBJ1-4; tentative D call: TRBD1 (5 bases). The CDR3 runs 14 residues. With 3 bases removed from V and 3 bases from J, the gap between germline ends came to 8 bases. CDR1 is SEHNR, CDR2 FQNEAQ, per germline (reference sequence). The full variable domain, rest sourced from reference TRBV7-9 and TRBJ1-4, is DTGVSQNPRHKITKRGQNVTFRCDPISEHNRLYWYRQTLGQGPEFLTYFQNEAQLEKSRLLSDRFSAERPKGSFSTLEIQRTEQGDSAMYLCASSFWGANEKLFFGSGTQLSVL.

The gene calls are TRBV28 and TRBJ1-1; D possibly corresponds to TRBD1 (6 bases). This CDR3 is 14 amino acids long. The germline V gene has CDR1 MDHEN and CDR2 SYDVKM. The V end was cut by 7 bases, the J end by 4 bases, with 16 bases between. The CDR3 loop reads CASIGGPGGTEAFF. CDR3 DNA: TGTGCCAGCATTGGGGGGCCCGGAGGCACTGAAGCTTTCTTT.

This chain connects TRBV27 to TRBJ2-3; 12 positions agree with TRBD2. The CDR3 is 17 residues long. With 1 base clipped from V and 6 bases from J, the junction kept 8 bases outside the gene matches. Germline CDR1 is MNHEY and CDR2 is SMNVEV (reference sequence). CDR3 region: CASSLWASGRARDTQYF. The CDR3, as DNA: TGTGCCAGCAGTTTATGGGCTAGCGGGAGGGCGAGGGATACGCAGTATTTT.

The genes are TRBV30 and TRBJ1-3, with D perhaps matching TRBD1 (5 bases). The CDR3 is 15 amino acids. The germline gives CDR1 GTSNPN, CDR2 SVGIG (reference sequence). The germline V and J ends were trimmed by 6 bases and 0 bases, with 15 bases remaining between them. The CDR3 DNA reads TGTGCCTGTTCTTCAGGGCGACTCTCTGGAAACACCATATATTTT. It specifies CACSSGRLSGNTIYF.

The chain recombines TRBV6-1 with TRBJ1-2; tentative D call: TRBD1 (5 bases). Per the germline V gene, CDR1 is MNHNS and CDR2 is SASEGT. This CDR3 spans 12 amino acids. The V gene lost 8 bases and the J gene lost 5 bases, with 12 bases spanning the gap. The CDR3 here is CASRGTVYGYTF. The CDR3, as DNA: TGTGCCAGCCGAGGGACGGTATATGGCTACACCTTC.

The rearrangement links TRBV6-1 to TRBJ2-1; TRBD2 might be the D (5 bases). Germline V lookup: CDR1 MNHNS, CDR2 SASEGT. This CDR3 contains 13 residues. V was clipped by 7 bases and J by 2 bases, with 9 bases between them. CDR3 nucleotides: TGTGCCAGCACCTCCGGGACCTACAATGAGCAGTTCTTC. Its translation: CASTSGTYNEQFF.

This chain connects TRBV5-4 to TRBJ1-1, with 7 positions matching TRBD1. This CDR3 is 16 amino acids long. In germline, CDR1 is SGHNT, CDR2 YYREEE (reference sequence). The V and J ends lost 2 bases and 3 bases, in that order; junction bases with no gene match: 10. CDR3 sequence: CASSFTRGLMDTEAFF. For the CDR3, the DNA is TGTGCCAGCAGCTTCACCAGGGGGTTAATGGACACTGAAGCTTTCTTT.

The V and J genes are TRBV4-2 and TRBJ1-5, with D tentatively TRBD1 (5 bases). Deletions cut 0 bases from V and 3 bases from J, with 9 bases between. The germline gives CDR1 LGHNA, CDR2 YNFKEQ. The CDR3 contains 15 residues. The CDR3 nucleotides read TGTGCCAGCAGCCAAGAGGAGGGGATCAATCAGCCCCAGCATTTT. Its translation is CASSQEEGINQPQHF.

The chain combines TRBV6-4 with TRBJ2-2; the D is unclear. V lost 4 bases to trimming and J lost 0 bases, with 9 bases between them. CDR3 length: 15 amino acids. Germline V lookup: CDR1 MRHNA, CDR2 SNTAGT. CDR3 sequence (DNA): TGTGCCAGCAGTGCAACTACAGCGAACACCGGGGAGCTGTTTTTT. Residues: CASSATTANTGELFF.

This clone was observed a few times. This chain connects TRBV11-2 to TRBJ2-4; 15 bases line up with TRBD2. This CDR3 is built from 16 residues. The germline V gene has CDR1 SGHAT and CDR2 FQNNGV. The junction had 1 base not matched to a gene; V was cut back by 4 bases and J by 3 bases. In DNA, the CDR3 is TGTGCCAGCAGCTGGACTAGCGGGAGGGTCAAAAACATTCAGTACTTC. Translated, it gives CASSWTSGRVKNIQYF.

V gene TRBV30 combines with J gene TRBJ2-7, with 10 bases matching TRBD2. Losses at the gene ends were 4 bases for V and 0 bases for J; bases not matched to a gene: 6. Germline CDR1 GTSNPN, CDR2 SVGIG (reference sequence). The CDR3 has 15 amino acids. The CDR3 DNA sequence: TGTGCCTGGACCCCCGGGACTAGCGCCTCCTACGAGCAGTACTTC. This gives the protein CAWTPGTSASYEQYF. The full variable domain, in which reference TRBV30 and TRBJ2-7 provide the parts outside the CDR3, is SQTIHQWPATLVQPVGSPLSLECTVEGTSNPNLYWYRQAAGRGLQLLFYSVGIGQISSEVPQNLSASRPQDRQFILSSKKLLLSDSGFYLCAWTPGTSASYEQYFGPGTRLTVT.

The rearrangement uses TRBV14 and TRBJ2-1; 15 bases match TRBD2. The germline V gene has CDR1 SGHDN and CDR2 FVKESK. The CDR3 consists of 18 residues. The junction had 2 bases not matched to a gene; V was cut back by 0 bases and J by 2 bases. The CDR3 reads CASSQDWTSGRAYNEQFF. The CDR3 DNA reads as TGTGCCAGCAGCCAAGATTGGACTAGCGGGAGGGCCTACAATGAGCAGTTCTTC. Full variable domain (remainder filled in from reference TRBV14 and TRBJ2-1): EAGVTQFPSHSVIEKGQTVTLRCDPISGHDNLYWYRRVMGKEIKFLLHFVKESKQDESGMPNNRFLAERTGGTYSTLKVQPAELEDSGVYFCASSQDWTSGRAYNEQFFGPGTRLTVL.

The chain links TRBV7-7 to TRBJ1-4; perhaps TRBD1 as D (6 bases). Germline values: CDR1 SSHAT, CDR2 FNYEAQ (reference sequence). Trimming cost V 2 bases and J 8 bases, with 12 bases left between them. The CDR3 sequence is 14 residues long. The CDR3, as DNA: TGTGCCAGCAGCTTAACAGGGACGGACGAAAAACTGTTTTTT. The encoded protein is CASSLTGTDEKLFF.

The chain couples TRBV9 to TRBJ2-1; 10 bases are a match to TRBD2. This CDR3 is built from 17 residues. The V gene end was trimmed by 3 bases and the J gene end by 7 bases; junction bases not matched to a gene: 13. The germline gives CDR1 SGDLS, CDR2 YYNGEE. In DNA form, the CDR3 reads TGTGCCAGCAGCGCCGGGAGCGGGAGGGGGAGAACGAATGAGCAGTTCTTC. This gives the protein CASSAGSGRGRTNEQFF.

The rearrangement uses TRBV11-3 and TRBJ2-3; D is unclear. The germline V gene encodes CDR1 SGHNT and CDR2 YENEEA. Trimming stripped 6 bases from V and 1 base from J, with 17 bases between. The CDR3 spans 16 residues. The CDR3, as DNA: TGTGCCAGCAGTTCAAGGCGGTTAGATGGCACAGATACGCAGTATTTT. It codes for CASSSRRLDGTDTQYF.

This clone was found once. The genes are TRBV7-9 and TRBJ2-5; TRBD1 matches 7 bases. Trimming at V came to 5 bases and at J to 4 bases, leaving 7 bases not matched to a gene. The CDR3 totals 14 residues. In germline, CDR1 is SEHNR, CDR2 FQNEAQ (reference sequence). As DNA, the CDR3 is TGTGCCAGCAGCCCGAGGGGGCTTGGAGAGACCCAGTACTTC. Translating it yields CASSPRGLGETQYF.

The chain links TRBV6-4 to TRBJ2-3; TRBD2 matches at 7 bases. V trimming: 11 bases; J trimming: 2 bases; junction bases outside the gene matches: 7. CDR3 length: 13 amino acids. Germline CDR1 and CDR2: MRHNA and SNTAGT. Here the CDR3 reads CASARDYTDTQYF. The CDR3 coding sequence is TGTGCCTCTGCACGGGACTACACAGATACGCAGTATTTT.

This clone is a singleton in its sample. CDR3: CASGQNTGELFF. The CDR3 coding sequence is TGTGCCAGCGGACAGAACACCGGGGAGCTGTTTTTT. V is TRBV11-2 and J is TRBJ2-2; tentatively, D is TRBD1 (5 bases). The V end lost 8 bases, the J end lost 1 base, and 5 bases lay between the germline ends. The germline V gene encodes CDR1 SGHAT and CDR2 FQNNGV. The CDR3 totals 12 residues.

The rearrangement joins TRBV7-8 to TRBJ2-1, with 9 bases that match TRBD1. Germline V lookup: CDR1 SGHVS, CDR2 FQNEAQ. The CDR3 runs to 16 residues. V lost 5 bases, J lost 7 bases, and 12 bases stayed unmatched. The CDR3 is CASSIRPGQGPNEQFF. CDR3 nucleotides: TGTGCCAGCAGCATCCGACCGGGACAGGGTCCTAATGAGCAGTTCTTC.

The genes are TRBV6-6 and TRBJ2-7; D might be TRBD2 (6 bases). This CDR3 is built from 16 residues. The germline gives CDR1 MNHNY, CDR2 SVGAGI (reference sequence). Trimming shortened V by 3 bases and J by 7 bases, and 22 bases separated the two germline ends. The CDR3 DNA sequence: TGTGCCAGCAGTTATCGACCCGGGGGAGGCGGAGGGGAGCAGTACTTC. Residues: CASSYRPGGGGGEQYF.

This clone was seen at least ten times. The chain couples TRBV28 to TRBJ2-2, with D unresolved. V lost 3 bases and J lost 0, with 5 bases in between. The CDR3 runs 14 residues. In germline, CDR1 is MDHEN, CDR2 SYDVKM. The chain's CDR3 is CASSFSANTGELFF. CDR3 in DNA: TGTGCCAGCAGTTTTTCGGCGAACACCGGGGAGCTGTTTTTT.

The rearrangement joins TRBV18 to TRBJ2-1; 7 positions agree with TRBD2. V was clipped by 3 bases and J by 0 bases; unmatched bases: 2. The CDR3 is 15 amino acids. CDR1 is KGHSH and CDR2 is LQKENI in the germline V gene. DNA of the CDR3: TGTGCCAGCTCACCGGGGGGGAGCTCCTACAATGAGCAGTTCTTC. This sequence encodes CASSPGGSSYNEQFF. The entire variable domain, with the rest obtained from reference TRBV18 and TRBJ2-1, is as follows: NAGVMQNPRHLVRRRGQEARLRCSPMKGHSHVYWYRQLPEEGLKFMVYLQKENIIDESGMPKERFSAEFPKEGPSILRIQQVVRGDSAAYFCASSPGGSSYNEQFFGPGTRLTVL.

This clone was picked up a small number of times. CDR3 residues: CASSRTKGPPANEKLFF. For the CDR3, the DNA is TGTGCCAGCAGCAGAACCAAGGGCCCACCGGCTAATGAAAAACTGTTTTTT. The chain is built from TRBV21-1 and TRBJ1-4. TRBV21-1 is listed as a pseudogene. CDR3 size: 17 residues.

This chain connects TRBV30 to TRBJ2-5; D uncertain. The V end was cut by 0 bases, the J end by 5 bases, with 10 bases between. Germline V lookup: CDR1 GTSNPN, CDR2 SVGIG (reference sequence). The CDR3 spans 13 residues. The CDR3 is CAWSVLIGETQYF. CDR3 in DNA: TGTGCCTGGAGTGTACTAATTGGGGAGACCCAGTACTTC.

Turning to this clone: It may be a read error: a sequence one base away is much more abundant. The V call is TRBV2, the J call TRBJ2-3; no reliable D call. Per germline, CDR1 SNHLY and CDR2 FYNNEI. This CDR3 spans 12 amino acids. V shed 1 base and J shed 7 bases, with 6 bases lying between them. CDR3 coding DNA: TGTGCCAGCAGTGAAGATAGAAATACGCAGTATTTT. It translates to CASSEDRNTQYF.

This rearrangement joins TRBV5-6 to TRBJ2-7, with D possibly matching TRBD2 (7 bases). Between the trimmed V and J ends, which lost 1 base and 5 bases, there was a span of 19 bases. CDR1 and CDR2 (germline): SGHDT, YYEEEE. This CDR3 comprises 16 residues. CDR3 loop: CASSLFGGRARNEQYF. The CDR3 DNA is TGTGCCAGCAGCTTGTTCGGGGGGCGGGCTCGGAACGAGCAGTACTTC.

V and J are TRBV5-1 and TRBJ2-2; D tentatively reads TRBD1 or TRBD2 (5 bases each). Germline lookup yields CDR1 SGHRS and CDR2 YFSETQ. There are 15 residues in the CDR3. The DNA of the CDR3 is TGCGCAGTCCCAATGGGGGTCCCGAACACCGGGGAGCTGTTTTTT. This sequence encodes CAVPMGVPNTGELFF.

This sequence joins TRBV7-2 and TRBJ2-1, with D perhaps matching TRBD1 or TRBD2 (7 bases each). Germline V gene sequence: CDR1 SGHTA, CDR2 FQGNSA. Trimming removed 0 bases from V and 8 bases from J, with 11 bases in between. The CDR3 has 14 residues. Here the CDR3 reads CASSLAGGGDEQFF. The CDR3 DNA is TGTGCCAGCAGCTTAGCGGGAGGGGGCGATGAGCAGTTCTTC.

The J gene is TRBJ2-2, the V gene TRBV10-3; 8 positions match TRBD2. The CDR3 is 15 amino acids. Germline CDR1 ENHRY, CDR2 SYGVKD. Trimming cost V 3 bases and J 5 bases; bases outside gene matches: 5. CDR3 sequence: CAISDGVAGTGELFF. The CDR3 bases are TGTGCCATCAGTGATGGGGTAGCGGGAACCGGGGAGCTGTTTTTT.